One TCR beta chain is described in this entry. Source study methods: Amplification of reference gene primers provided the estimated nucleated cell counts. TCRdb's copy holds only in-frame clones and misses some; the assay was immunoSEQ multiplex PCR. That table gives V, J and clone size, and the DNA gave D and trimming. The sample has 200,000 to 250,000 clones; around 86% are singletons. V dropped 1 base and J dropped 2 bases, with 14 bases sitting between them. Germline CDR1 reads SGHTA; CDR2 reads FQGNSA. The CDR3 totals 16 residues. This specimen comes from a study of blood T cell repertoires in COVID-19. Study overall: Whether acute or convalescent, the COVID-19 samples came from the United States, Italy and Spain. The cDNA or gDNA used as material had been derived from T cells, B-cell-depleted T cells, or PBMCs.

Sequenced sample: peripheral blood. The chain employs TRBV7-2 and TRBJ1-1, with D hard to call. This sequence was found in an elderly woman with COVID-19, enrolled during active disease. As DNA, the CDR3 is TGTGCCAGCAGCTTAGGTCCCGCTTTGGCAAACACTGAAGCTTTCTTT. Its protein product is CASSLGPALANTEAFF.